These 21 T cell receptor beta chains share one sample of origin, sequenced in a study of neurological immune-mediated disorders. A single record per CDR3 protein comes from TCRdb applying MiXCR to the 5' RACE reads. The sample consists of some 22,000 distinct CDR3 sequences, around 16% of them appearing once. The material sequenced was CD8+ T cells from blood. The receptors come from a woman aged 18-30 years with multiple sclerosis.

This clonotype is medium-sized within its sample. The chain joins TRBV5-1 to TRBJ1-1, with 7 bases aligning to TRBD1. With V trimmed by 0 bases and J by 5 bases, 10 bases remained unmatched. CDR3 length equals 16 residues. In germline, CDR1 is SGHRS, CDR2 YFSETQ. DNA of the CDR3: TGCGCCAGCAGCTTGGACTTGGGGGCAGGGGGGACTGAAGCTTTCTTT. It is translated as CASSLDLGAGGTEAFF.

There are many counts of this clonotype. The rearrangement links TRBV5-6 to TRBJ1-2, with no clear D. CDR3 length equals 12 residues. Germline V gives CDR1 SGHDT, CDR2 YYEEEE. V lost 1 base to trimming and J lost 8 bases, with 9 bases between them. CDR3 in DNA: TGTGCCAGCAGCTTGCAGGTCTCCGGCTACACCTTC. Its protein is CASSLQVSGYTF. The full variable domain, its missing parts supplied by reference TRBV5-6 and TRBJ1-2, is DAGVTQSPTHLIKTRGQQVTLRCSPKSGHDTVSWYQQALGQGPQFIFQYYEEEERQRGNFPDRFSGHQFPNYSSELNVNALLLGDSALYLCASSLQVSGYTFGSGTRLTVV.

This clonotype ranks as medium-sized. This chain links TRBV6-6 with TRBJ1-1, with a possible D match to TRBD1 (5 bases). CDR1 and CDR2 from the germline V gene are MNHNY and SVGAGI (reference sequence). This CDR3 is 13 amino acids long. V lost 8 bases to trimming and J lost 11 bases, with 21 bases between them. The DNA of the CDR3 is TGTGCCAGCGGGGCCATCATCTGGGAGGAGGCTTTCTTT. It translates to CASGAIIWEEAFF.

At least ten counts were recorded for this clonotype. The CDR3: CATSDHRGTSGRKSYNEQFF. As DNA, the CDR3 is TGTGCCACCAGTGATCACCGCGGGACTAGCGGGAGGAAGTCCTACAATGAGCAGTTCTTC. The chain carries TRBV24-1 and TRBJ2-1; 15 nucleotides agree with TRBD2. V lost 3 bases, J lost 1 base, and 9 bases stayed unmatched. Germline loops: CDR1 KGHDR, CDR2 SFDVKD. The CDR3 extends over 20 amino acids.

V is TRBV30 and J is TRBJ1-6; 9 bases match TRBD1. The CDR3 sequence is 14 residues long. The trim removed 3 bases at V and 9 bases at J, leaving 6 bases unmatched. Germline loops: CDR1 GTSNPN, CDR2 SVGIG (reference sequence). Here the CDR3 DNA reads TGTGCCTGGAGCGCCGGGACAGGGCCTTCACCCCTCCACTTT. Encoded protein: CAWSAGTGPSPLHF.

This clonotype is classed as medium-sized. The rearrangement uses TRBV28 and TRBJ2-1; D not certain. Germline assignment: CDR1 MDHEN and CDR2 SYDVKM. V lost 6 bases to trimming and J lost 8 bases, with 11 bases between them. The CDR3 spans 12 residues. In DNA, the CDR3 is TGTGCCAGCAGCCCAAGAAATGATGAGCAGTTCTTC. Amino acid sequence: CASSPRNDEQFF.

Ten or more counts support this clonotype. The J gene is TRBJ2-5, the V gene TRBV27; tentatively, D is TRBD2 (6 bases). The CDR3 has 15 amino acids. In germline, CDR1 is MNHEY, CDR2 SMNVEV (reference sequence). With 3 bases removed from V and 1 base from J, the gap between germline ends came to 12 bases. CDR3 protein: CASSFFAGPQETQYF. DNA of the CDR3: TGTGCCAGCAGTTTCTTTGCGGGGCCCCAAGAGACCCAGTACTTC.

This clonotype occurred many times. This rearrangement joins TRBV20-1 to TRBJ1-1; D call uncertain. Trimming left V 3 bases short and J 6 bases short, with 8 bases between. Germline CDR1 and CDR2: DFQATT and SNEGSKA (reference sequence). This CDR3 has 11 residues. The CDR3 DNA reads as TGCAGTGCTAGTCAAAGCGCTGAAGCTTTCTTT. Translating gives CSASQSAEAFF.

This clonotype was observed many times. The V call is TRBV20-1, the J call TRBJ2-3, with TRBD2 matching over 11 bases. Per the germline V gene, CDR1 is DFQATT and CDR2 is SNEGSKA (reference sequence). Trimming at V came to 6 bases and at J to 2 bases, leaving 7 bases not matched to a gene. The length of the CDR3 is 15 residues. Written as DNA, the CDR3 is TGCAGTGCAGGGGAACTAGCGGGGGACACAGATACGCAGTATTTT. Protein: CSAGELAGDTDTQYF.

This chain joins TRBV7-2 and TRBJ2-7; D is undetermined. Trimming shortened V by 7 bases and J by 0 bases, and 7 bases separated the two germline ends. The CDR3 extends over 12 amino acids. Germline values: CDR1 SGHTA, CDR2 FQGNSA. The CDR3 spells CASTFGSYEQYV. DNA of the CDR3: TGTGCCAGCACCTTTGGCTCCTACGAGCAGTACGTC.

This clonotype was recorded many times. J is TRBJ1-6 and V is TRBV3-1; D gene uncertain. Germline V CDR1 and CDR2: LGHDT, YNNKEL (reference sequence). Trimming stripped 1 base from V and 6 bases from J, with 10 bases between. The CDR3 runs 15 residues. The CDR3 sequence: CASSQVGDLNSPLHF. CDR3 coding DNA: TGTGCCAGCAGCCAAGTGGGAGACCTTAATTCACCCCTCCACTTT.

Ten or more counts support this clonotype. This rearrangement joins TRBV27 to TRBJ1-6; D possibly corresponds to TRBD1 (5 bases). The V end was cut by 7 bases, the J end by 9 bases, with 10 bases between. The germline CDR1 and CDR2 sequences are MNHEY and SMNVEV (reference sequence). The CDR3 loop spans 12 amino acids. CDR3 bases: TGTGCCAGCACCGGACAAGGTTCACCCCTCCACTTT. This codes for CASTGQGSPLHF.

This clonotype was picked up many times. The chain carries TRBV20-1 and TRBJ2-1, with 8 bases that match TRBD2. The V and J ends lost 7 bases and 6 bases, in that order; junction bases with no gene match: 5. CDR3 length: 12 amino acids. Germline loops: CDR1 DFQATT, CDR2 SNEGSKA (reference sequence). Written as DNA, the CDR3 is TGCAGTGTTTCCGGGACTAGCAATGAGCAGTTCTTC. Its translation is CSVSGTSNEQFF.

In its sample, this clonotype was seen many times. This sequence joins TRBV5-6 and TRBJ1-5; maybe TRBD1 (6 bases). V lost 4 bases and J 4 bases, leaving 15 bases between the germline ends. CDR1 is SGHDT, CDR2 YYEEEE, per germline. This CDR3 is 15 amino acids long. The CDR3 spells CASSRGTRVNQPQHF. CDR3 DNA: TGTGCCAGCAGCCGGGGGACAAGGGTAAATCAGCCCCAGCATTTT.

This clonotype was recorded at least ten times. The chain combines TRBV10-2 with TRBJ2-1; weak D call: TRBD1 (6 bases). The CDR3 spans 13 residues. Germline V gives CDR1 WSHSY, CDR2 SAAADI. V dropped 4 bases and J dropped 4 bases, with 8 bases sitting between them. The CDR3 here is CASSGQVYNEQFF. The CDR3 DNA sequence: TGCGCCAGCAGTGGACAGGTGTACAATGAGCAGTTCTTC.

This clonotype was recorded at least ten times. The chain recombines TRBV27 with TRBJ2-1, with TRBD2 as a possible D gene (5 bases). V was pared by 3 bases and J by 3 bases, with 12 bases between. Germline V gene data show CDR1 as MNHEY and CDR2 as SMNVEV (reference sequence). CDR3 length equals 15 residues. The CDR3 loop reads CASSFEWTFYNEQFF. CDR3 nucleotides: TGTGCCAGCAGTTTCGAGTGGACTTTCTACAATGAGCAGTTCTTC.

In its sample, this clonotype ranks as medium-sized. CDR3 sequence (DNA): TGCAGCGCGGACAGGGTTAACACCGGGGAGCTGTTTTTT. Translation: CSADRVNTGELFF. The chain joins TRBV29-1 to TRBJ2-2; TRBD1 agrees at 8 bases. With V trimmed by 7 bases and J by 2 bases, 3 bases remained unmatched. The CDR3 runs to 13 residues. Germline assignment: CDR1 SQVTM and CDR2 ANQGSEA.

The rearrangement links TRBV11-2 to TRBJ2-1; either TRBD1 or TRBD2 may fit D (5 bases each). Germline V gene sequence: CDR1 SGHAT, CDR2 FQNNGV. This CDR3 comprises 16 residues. V gave up 0 bases and J gave up 6 bases, with 15 bases separating them. The CDR3 DNA sequence: TGTGCCAGCAGCTTAGATGGAGCCGGGGCGGGCAATGAGCAGTTCTTC. As protein: CASSLDGAGAGNEQFF.

This sequence joins TRBV27 and TRBJ2-1, with a weak D call TRBD1 (5 bases). The CDR3 covers 14 residues. V dropped 8 bases and J dropped 0 bases, with 11 bases sitting between them. Germline CDR1 is MNHEY and CDR2 is SMNVEV (reference sequence). CDR3: CASQHRSSYNEQFF. In nucleotides, the CDR3 is TGTGCCAGCCAGCACAGGTCCTCCTACAATGAGCAGTTCTTC.

This clonotype has a handful of counts. The chain uses TRBV20-1 and TRBJ2-2, with 10 bases identical to TRBD2. This CDR3 is 14 amino acids long. With V trimmed by 2 bases and J by 6 bases, 3 bases remained unmatched. Germline lookup yields CDR1 DFQATT and CDR2 SNEGSKA (reference sequence). The CDR3 bases are TGCAGTGCTAGACTAGCGGGAGCCCCCGGGGAGCTGTTTTTT. Amino acids: CSARLAGAPGELFF.

This clonotype was found many times. This chain links TRBV15 with TRBJ1-4, with unresolved D. The CDR3 is 16 residues long. V lost 1 base to trimming and J lost 3 bases, with 12 bases between them. Germline V gives CDR1 LNHNV, CDR2 YYDKDF (reference sequence). In nucleotides, the CDR3 is TGTGCCACCAGCAGAGTCCAGACCTCCCCTAATGAAAAACTGTTTTTT. Amino acids: CATSRVQTSPNEKLFF.